The T cell receptor beta chain under discussion was sequenced for a study of blood T cell repertoires in COVID-19. Study at large: Spain, Italy and the United States supplied samples that represented acute and convalescent COVID-19. Sources were T cells, B-cell-depleted T cells, or PBMCs; the material itself was cDNA or gDNA.

The length of the CDR3 is 14 residues. V lost 5 bases and J 4 bases, leaving 15 bases between the germline ends. Germline CDR1 reads SGHAT; CDR2 reads FQNNGV. In the study's own analysis: Estimated nucleated cell counts came from reference gene primer amplification. The table came from immunoSEQ multiplex PCR; TCRdb's copy has only in-frame clones and leaves some out. V and J calls and clone size follow that table, whereas D and trimming were derived from the DNA. The sample lists over 110,000 clones, 81% seen once, with 7% to 10% in the top ten. This clone was recorded only once. The rearrangement joins TRBV11-2 to TRBJ2-7; possible D gene TRBD1, 6 bases. The receptor was derived from a human donor in a cohort sampled during active COVID-19. The sample comprised peripheral blood. CDR3 sequence: CASSANRVGYEQYF. The CDR3 region has the DNA TGTGCCAGCAGCGCGAACAGGGTGGGGTACGAGCAGTACTTC.